This is a list of T cell receptor beta chains from one sample in a study of CD8 T cells in Susac syndrome. In TCRdb, the immunoSEQ multiplex PCR reads were re-called with MiXCR into one record per CDR3 protein. This table has roughly 100,000 distinct CDR3 sequences, 94% appearing once. Sequencing input: CD8+ T cells from PBMCs. These receptor sequences come from a human donor with Susac syndrome. Each CDR3 is given with its conserved first and last residue. Clone size is shown for a subset of rows, as once, few, many or a class of expanded clone.

clone_size j_call v_call cdr3_aa
NA TRBJ2-3 TRBV9 CASSVEQGFSTDTQYF
NA TRBJ1-2 TRBV12-3/TRBV12-4 CASTKGGNGYTF
few TRBJ2-5 TRBV12-3/TRBV12-4 CASSLGLEETQYF
few TRBJ2-3 TRBV7-3 CASSSTDTQYF
NA TRBJ1-3 TRBV16 CASSQLTISGNTIYF
NA TRBJ2-7 TRBV12-3/TRBV12-4 CASSFGGIAYEQYF
NA TRBJ2-5 TRBV12-3/TRBV12-4 CASSFPPLQGRKETQYF
NA TRBJ2-2 TRBV7-9 CASSSTSGGNTGELFF
NA TRBJ2-1 TRBV20-1 CSALIADEQFF
NA TRBJ2-2 TRBV27 CASSFGGSGELFF
NA TRBJ1-2 TRBV12-3/TRBV12-4 CASRGEGRGYTF
NA TRBJ2-1 TRBV15 CATSGRTSTEQFF
NA TRBJ2-2 TRBV6-5 CASSAEGPNTGELFF
NA TRBJ2-3 TRBV11-2 CASSSLDRINTDTQYF
NA TRBJ2-2 TRBV19 CASSIGLRNDNLGELFF
NA TRBJ2-1 TRBV6-2/TRBV6-3 CASYWDNEQFF
NA TRBJ2-5 TRBV2 CASSESLGRGQETQYF
NA TRBJ2-3 TRBV14 CASSQDKAYSSTDTQYF
NA TRBJ2-1 TRBV9 CASSEGGGTGNEQFF
once TRBJ1-2 TRBV6-2/TRBV6-3 CASSYGTDYTF
NA TRBJ2-5 TRBV11-1 CASSLSDRGRQETQYF
once TRBJ1-3 TRBV12-3/TRBV12-4 CASSPDGDSGNTIYF
NA TRBJ2-3 TRBV9 CASSVRDRDGDTQYF
NA TRBJ1-5 TRBV6-2/TRBV6-3 CASSGGIVNQPQHF
NA TRBJ1-1 TRBV5-1 CASSLRGQRAMNTEAFF
NA TRBJ1-1 TRBV19 CASTSSPGHLNTEAFF
NA TRBJ2-5 TRBV13 CASSFRTSGGPVEETQYF
NA TRBJ1-2 TRBV4-1 CASSTNRESYTF
NA TRBJ1-5 TRBV9 CASSQGGDSQPQHF
once TRBJ2-7 TRBV25-1 CASSDLPLVQYF
NA TRBJ2-7 TRBV2 CASSERSAYEQYF
once TRBJ2-5 TRBV5-1 CASSSHPGQQETQYF
NA TRBJ2-5 TRBV3-1 CASSPRGLAGDQETQYF
NA TRBJ2-7 TRBV5-1 CASNSWTGEFYEQYF
once TRBJ2-4 TRBV15 CATSDIETSGGNIQYF
NA TRBJ1-2 TRBV5-1 CASSIDGPPYGYTF
NA TRBJ2-5 TRBV6-1 CASSEIGRRETQYF
NA TRBJ1-1 TRBV29-1 CSVKDRAGGTEAFF
NA TRBJ2-5 TRBV27 CASSYTGGGETQYF
NA TRBJ2-1 TRBV20-1 CSAPGLANVYEQFF
NA TRBJ1-2 TRBV2 CASSTGQDGFYGYTF
NA TRBJ2-1 TRBV29-1 CSVWDGYNEQFF
NA TRBJ2-5 TRBV7-9 CASSLIPSGVQETQYF
NA TRBJ2-1 TRBV7-8 CASKSVSSGGPENEQFF
NA TRBJ2-3 TRBV20-1 CSAINLQGGLRFHTHTDTQYF
once TRBJ2-7 TRBV4-3 CASSRSQGNEQYF
NA TRBJ2-3 TRBV5-6 CASAMSPGEDTQYF
NA TRBJ2-5 TRBV13 CASSPQGGPKETQYF
NA TRBJ2-1 TRBV20-1 CSALGVTSTPNEQFF